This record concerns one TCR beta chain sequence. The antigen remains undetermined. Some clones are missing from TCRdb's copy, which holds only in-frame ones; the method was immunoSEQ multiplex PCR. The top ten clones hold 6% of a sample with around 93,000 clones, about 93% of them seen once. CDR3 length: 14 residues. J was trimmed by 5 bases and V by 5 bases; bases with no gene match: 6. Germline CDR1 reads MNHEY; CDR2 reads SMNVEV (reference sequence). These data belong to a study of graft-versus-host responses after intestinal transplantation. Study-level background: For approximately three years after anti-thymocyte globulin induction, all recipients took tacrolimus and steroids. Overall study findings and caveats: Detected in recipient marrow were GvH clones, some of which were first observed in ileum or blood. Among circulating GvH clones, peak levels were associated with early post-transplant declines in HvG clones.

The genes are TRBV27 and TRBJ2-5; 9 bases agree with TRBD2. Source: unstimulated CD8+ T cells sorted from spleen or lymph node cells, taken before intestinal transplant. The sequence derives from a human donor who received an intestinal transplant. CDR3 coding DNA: TGTGCCAGCAGTGAAATAGCGGGGGTGGAGACCCAGTACTTC. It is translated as CASSEIAGVETQYF.